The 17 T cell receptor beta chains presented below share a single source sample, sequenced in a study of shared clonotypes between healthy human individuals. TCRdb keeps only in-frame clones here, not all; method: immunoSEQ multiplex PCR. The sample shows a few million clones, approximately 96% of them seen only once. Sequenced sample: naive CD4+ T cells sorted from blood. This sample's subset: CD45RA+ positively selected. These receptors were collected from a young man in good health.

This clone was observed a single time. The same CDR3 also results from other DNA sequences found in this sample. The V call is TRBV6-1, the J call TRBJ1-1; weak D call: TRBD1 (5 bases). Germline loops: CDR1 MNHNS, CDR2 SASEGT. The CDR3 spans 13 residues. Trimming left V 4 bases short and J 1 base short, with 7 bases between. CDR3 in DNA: TGTGCCAGCAGTGTCGGACAGAACACTGAAGCTTTCTTT. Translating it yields CASSVGQNTEAFF.

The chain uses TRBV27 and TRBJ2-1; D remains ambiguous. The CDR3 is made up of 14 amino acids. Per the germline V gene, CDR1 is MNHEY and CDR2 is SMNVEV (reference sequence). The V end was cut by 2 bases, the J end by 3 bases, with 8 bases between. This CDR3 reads CASSLNRIYNEQFF. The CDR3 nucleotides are TGTGCCAGCAGTTTAAACAGAATCTACAATGAGCAGTTCTTC.

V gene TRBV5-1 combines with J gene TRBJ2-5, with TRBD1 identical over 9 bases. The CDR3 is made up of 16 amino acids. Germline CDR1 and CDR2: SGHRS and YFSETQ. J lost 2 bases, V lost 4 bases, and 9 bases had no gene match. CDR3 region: CASSASGTGPQETQYF. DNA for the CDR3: TGCGCCAGCAGCGCCTCCGGGACAGGGCCACAAGAGACCCAGTACTTC.

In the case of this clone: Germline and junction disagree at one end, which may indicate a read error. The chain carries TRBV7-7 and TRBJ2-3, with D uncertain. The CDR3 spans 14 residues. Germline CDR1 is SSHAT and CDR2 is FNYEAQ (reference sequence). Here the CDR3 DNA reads TGTGCTAGCAGCTTGCGGCAGGGCACAGATACGCAGTATTTT. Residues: CASSLRQGTDTQYF.

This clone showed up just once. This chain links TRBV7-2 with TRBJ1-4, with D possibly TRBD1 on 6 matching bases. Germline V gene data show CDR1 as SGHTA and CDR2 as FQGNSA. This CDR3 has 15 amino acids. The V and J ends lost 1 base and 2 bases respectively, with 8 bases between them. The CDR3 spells CASSLVQGTNEKLFF. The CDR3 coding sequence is TGTGCCAGCAGCTTAGTGCAGGGGACTAATGAAAAACTGTTTTTT.

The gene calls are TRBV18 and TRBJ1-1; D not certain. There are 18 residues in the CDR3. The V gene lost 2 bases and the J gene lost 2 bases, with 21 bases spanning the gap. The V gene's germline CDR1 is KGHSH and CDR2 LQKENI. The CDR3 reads CASSPISGTRTDNTEAFF. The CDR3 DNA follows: TGTGCCAGCTCACCAATTTCCGGTACTCGAACTGATAACACTGAAGCTTTCTTT.

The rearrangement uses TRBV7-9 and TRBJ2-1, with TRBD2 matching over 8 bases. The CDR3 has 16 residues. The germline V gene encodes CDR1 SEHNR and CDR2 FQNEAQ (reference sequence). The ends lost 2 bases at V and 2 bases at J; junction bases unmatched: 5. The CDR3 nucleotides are TGTGCCAGCAGCTTAACCGGGACTAGTACCTACAATGAGCAGTTCTTC. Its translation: CASSLTGTSTYNEQFF.

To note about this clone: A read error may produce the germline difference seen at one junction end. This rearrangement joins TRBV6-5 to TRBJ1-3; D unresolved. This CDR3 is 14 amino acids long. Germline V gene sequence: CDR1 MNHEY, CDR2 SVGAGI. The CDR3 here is CASRKSSSGNTRYF. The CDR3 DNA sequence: TGTGCCAGTAGAAAAAGCTCCTCTGGAAACACCAGATATTTT.

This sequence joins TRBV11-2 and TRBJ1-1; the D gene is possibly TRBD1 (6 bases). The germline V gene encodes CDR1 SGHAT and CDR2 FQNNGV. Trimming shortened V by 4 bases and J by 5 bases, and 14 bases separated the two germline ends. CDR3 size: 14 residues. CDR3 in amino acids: CASSYRGRGTEAFF. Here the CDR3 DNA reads TGTGCCAGCAGCTATCGGGGGCGTGGGACTGAAGCTTTCTTT.

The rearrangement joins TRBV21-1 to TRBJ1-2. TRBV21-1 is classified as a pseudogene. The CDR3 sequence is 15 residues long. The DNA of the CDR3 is TGTGCCAGCAGCAAAGCAGAGCGGGCCCCCTATGGCTACACCTTC. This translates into CASSKAERAPYGYTF.

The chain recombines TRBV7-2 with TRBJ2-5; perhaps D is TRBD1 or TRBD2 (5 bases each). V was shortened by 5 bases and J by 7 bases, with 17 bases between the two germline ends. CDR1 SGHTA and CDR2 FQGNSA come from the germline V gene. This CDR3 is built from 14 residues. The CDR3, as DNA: TGTGCCAGCAGCCGGGACGGACGAATGGGGACCCAGTACTTC. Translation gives CASSRDGRMGTQYF.

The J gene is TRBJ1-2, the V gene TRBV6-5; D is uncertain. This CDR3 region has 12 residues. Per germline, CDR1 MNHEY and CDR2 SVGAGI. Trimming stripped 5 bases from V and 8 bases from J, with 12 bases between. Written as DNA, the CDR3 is TGTGCCAGCAGTGCTACCCGTTGGGGCTACACCTTC. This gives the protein CASSATRWGYTF.

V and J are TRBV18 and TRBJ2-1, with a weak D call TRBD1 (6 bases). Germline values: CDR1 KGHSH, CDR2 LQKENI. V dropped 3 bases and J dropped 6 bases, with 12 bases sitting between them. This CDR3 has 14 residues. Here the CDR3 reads CASSPSGQLNEQFF. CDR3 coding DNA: TGTGCCAGCTCACCTTCCGGACAGCTCAATGAGCAGTTCTTC.

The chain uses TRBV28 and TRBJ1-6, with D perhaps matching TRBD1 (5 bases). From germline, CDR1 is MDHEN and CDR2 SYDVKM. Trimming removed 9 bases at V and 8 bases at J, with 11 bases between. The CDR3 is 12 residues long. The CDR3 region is CARYRQHSPLHF. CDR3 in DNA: TGTGCCAGATATCGACAGCATTCACCCCTCCACTTT.

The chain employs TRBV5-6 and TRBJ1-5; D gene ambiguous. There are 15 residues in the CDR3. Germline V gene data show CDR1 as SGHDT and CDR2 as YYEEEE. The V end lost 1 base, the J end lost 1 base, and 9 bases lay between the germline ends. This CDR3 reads CASSLRSTSNQPQHF. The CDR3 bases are TGTGCCAGCAGCTTGCGTTCCACGAGCAATCAGCCCCAGCATTTT.

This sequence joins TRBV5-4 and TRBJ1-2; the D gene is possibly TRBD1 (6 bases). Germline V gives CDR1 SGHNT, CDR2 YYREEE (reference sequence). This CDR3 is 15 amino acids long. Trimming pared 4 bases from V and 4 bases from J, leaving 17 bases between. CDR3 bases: TGTGCCAGCAGCATTTATACAGGGTCGGCCTATGGCTACACCTTC. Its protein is CASSIYTGSAYGYTF.

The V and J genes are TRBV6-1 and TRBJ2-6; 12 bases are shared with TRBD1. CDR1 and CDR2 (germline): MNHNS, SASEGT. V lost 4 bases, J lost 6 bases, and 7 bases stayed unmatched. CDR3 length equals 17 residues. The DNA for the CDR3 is TGTGCCAGCAGTGCTCGGGACAGGGGGCGAGAGGCCAACGTCCTGACTTTC. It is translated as CASSARDRGREANVLTF.